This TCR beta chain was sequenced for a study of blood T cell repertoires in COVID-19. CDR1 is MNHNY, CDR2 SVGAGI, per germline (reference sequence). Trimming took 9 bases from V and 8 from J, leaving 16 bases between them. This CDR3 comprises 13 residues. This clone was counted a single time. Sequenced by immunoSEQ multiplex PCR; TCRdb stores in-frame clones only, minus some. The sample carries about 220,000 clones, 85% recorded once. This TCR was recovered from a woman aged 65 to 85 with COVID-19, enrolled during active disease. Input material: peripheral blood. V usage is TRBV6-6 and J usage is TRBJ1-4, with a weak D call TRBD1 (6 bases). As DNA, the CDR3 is TGTGCCAGTGTATTTACAGGGAGCGAAAAACTGTTTTTT. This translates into CASVFTGSEKLFF.